Below, one TCR beta chain is given with its context. In the study's own analysis: For nucleated cells, counts were estimated from reference gene primer amplification. Assay: immunoSEQ multiplex PCR; the TCRdb copy retains only in-frame clones and omits some. V, J and clone size are taken as reported in that table, and D and trimming were inferred from the DNA itself. The sample has 45,000 to 55,000 clones; over 70% are singletons. This specimen comes from a study of blood T cell repertoires in COVID-19. Study context: From T cells, B-cell-depleted T cells, or PBMCs came the material, which was cDNA or gDNA.

V was trimmed by 6 bases and J by 2 bases, leaving 11 bases between them. This CDR3 is built from 15 residues. Looked up from germline, CDR1 is LGHNA and CDR2 is YNFKEQ. The sequence derives from a human donor with active or convalescent COVID-19. The donor label of this sample is uncertain. The sample taken for sequencing was peripheral blood. V and J are TRBV4-2 and TRBJ1-6; possible D gene TRBD1, 6 bases. The CDR3 reads CASRGGGTYNSPLHF. CDR3 bases: TGTGCCAGCAGGGGAGGGGGTACCTATAATTCACCCCTCCACTTT.